The clone carrying this T cell receptor beta chain occurred once. The antigen remains undetermined. Stated time point: after dendritic cell vaccination, including at tumor progression/relapse. Before vaccination, two weeks after the third vaccination, and at progression, PBMC were collected. This record belongs to a study of glioma-infiltrating T cells after dendritic cell vaccination. Study as a whole: Autologous tumor lysate-pulsed dendritic cell vaccination was given between the early 2000s and the early 2010s. General study results and limits: Higher pretreatment TIL content predicted longer progression-free time and survival.

Using immunoSEQ multiplex PCR, the repertoire was profiled, and TCRdb retains in-frame clones only, with some absent. The sample consists of tens of thousands of clones, roughly 84% of them appearing once. Germline V gene sequence: CDR1 MNHEY, CDR2 SMNVEV (reference sequence). J gave up 4 bases and V 2 bases, and 11 bases lay outside the gene matches. The CDR3 is 17 residues long. This sequence was found in a human donor with glioblastoma. The V and J genes are TRBV27 and TRBJ2-5; 9 nucleotides agree with TRBD2. The sequencing used blood, collected after dendritic cell vaccination. The CDR3 nucleotides are TGTGCCAGCAGTTTAGGCGGTAGCGGGGGTGTGGGAGAGACCCAGTACTTC. Amino acids: CASSLGGSGGVGETQYF.